This TCR beta chain was obtained from a study of T cell responses to AZD1222 COVID-19 vaccine. Regarding the study as a whole: Only six people who got AZD1222 tested seropositive at baseline. Increased Spike-specific TCR breadth and depth were observed after two AZD1222 doses.

Here immunoSEQ multiplex PCR was the method, and the copy in TCRdb shows in-frame clones only, minus some. This table holds 110,000 to 150,000 clones, around 88% found once. About this clone: Its antigen is still unknown.

The CDR3 sequence is 15 residues long. With 7 bases removed from V and 0 bases from J, the gap between germline ends came to 15 bases. CDR1 and CDR2 from the germline V gene are SQVTM and ANQGSEA. Source: peripheral blood, taken on day 0 of AZD1222 vaccination. The V gene is TRBV29-1, the J gene TRBJ1-4; D is possibly TRBD1 (6 bases). The source is an adult in good health. CDR3 sequence (DNA): TGCAGCGCCCGCCCTGGGGGCTCAACTAATGAAAAACTGTTTTTT. Translating gives CSARPGGSTNEKLFF.